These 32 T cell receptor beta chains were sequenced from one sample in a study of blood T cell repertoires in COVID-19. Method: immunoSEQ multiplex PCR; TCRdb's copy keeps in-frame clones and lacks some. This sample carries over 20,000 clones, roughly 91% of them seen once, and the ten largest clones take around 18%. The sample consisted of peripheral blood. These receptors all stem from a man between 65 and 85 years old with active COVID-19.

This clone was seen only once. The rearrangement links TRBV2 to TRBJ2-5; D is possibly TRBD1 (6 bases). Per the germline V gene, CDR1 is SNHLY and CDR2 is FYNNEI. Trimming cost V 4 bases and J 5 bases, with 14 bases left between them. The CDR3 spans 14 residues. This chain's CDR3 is CASSGMGAEETQYF. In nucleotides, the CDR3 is TGTGCCAGCAGTGGAATGGGGGCCGAGGAGACCCAGTACTTC.

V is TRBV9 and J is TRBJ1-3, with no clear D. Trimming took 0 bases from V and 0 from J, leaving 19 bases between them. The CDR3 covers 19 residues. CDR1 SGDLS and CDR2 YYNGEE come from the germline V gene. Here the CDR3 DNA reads TGTGCCAGCAGCGTAGCTGGGGAGAGCTACCCATCCTCTGGAAACACCATATATTTT. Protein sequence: CASSVAGESYPSSGNTIYF.

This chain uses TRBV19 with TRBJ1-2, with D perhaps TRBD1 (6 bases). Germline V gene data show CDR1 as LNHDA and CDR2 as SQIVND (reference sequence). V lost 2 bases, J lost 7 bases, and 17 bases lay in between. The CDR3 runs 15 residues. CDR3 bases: TGTGCCAGTAGTATAACGGGACAAAACAATCCTGGCTACACCTTC. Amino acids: CASSITGQNNPGYTF. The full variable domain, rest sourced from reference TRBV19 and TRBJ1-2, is DGGITQSPKYLFRKEGQNVTLSCEQNLNHDAMYWYRQDPGQGLRLIYYSQIVNDFQKGDIAEGYSVSREKKESFPLTVTSAQKNPTAFYLCASSITGQNNPGYTFGSGTRLTVV.

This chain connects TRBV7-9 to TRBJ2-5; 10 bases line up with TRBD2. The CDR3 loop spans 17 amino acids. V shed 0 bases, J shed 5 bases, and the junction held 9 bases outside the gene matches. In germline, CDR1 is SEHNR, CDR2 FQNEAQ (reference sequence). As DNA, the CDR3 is TGTGCCAGCAGCTTAGCGAGAAGCGGGAGGGCCCTTGAGACCCAGTACTTC. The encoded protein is CASSLARSGRALETQYF.

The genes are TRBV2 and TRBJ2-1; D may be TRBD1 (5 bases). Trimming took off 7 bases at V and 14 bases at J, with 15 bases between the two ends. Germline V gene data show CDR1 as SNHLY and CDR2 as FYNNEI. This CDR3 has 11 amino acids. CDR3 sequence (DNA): TGTGCCAGCAAATACGACAGCTTGGAGTTCTTC. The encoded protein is CASKYDSLEFF.

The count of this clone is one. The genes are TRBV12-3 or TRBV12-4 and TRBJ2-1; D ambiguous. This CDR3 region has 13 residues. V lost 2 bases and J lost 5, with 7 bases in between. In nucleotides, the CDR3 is TGTGCCAGCAGTTTAAGACAACACAATGAGCAGTTCTTC. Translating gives CASSLRQHNEQFF.

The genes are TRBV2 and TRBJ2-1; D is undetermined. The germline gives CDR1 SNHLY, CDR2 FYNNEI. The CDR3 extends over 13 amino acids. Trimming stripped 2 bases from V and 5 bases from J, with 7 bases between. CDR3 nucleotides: TGTGCCAGCAGTGAAAATGGAGACAATGAGCAGTTCTTC. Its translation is CASSENGDNEQFF. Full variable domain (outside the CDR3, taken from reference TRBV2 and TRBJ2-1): EPEVTQTPSHQVTQMGQEVILRCVPISNHLYFYWYRQILGQKVEFLVSFYNNEISEKSEIFDDQFSVERPDGSNFTLKIRSTKLEDSAMYFCASSENGDNEQFFGPGTRLTVL.

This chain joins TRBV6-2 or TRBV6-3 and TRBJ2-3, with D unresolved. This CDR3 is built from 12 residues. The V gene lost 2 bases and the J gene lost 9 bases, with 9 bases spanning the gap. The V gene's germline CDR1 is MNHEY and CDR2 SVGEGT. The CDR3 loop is CASSYIAETQYF. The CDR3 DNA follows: TGTGCCAGCAGTTACATCGCGGAGACGCAGTATTTT.

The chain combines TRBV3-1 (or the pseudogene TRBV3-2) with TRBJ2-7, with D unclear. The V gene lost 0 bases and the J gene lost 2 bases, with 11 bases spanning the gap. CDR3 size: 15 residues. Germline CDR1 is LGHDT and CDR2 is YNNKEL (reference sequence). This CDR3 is CASSQDLVRTYEQYF. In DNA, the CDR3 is TGTGCCAGCAGCCAAGATCTCGTCAGAACCTACGAGCAGTACTTC.

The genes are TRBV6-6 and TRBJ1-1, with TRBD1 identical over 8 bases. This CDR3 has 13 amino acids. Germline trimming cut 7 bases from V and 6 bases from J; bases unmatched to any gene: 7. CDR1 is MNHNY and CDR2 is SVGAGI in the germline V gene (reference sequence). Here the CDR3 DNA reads TGTGCCAGCAACCCGGACAGGGTCTCTGAAGCTTTCTTT. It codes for CASNPDRVSEAFF.

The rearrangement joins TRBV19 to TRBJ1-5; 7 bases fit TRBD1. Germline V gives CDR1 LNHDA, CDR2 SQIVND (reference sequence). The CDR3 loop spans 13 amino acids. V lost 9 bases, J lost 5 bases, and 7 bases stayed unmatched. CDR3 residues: CASRDRDHQPQHF. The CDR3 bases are TGTGCCAGCAGAGACAGGGATCATCAGCCCCAGCATTTT. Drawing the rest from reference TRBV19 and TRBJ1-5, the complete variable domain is DGGITQSPKYLFRKEGQNVTLSCEQNLNHDAMYWYRQDPGQGLRLIYYSQIVNDFQKGDIAEGYSVSREKKESFPLTVTSAQKNPTAFYLCASRDRDHQPQHFGDGTRLSIL.

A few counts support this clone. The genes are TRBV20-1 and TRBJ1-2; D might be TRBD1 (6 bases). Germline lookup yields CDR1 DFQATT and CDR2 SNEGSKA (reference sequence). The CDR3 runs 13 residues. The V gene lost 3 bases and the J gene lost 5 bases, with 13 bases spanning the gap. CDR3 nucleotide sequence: TGCAGTGCTAGTTCCGGACAGCTTTATGGCTACACCTTC. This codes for CSASSGQLYGYTF.

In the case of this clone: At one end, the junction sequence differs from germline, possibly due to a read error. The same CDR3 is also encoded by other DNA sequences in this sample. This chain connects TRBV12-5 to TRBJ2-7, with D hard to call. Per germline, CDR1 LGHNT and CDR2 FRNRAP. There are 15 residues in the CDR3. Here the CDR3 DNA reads TGTGCTAGCGGTTTGGGTCAGGTGGGTACCTACGAGCAGTACTTC. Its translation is CASGLGQVGTYEQYF.

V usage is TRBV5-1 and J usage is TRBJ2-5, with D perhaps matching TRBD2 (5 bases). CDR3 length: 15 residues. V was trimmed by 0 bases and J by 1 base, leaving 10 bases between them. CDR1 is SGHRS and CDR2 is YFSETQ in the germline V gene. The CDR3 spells CASSLESSFQETQYF. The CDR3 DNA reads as TGCGCCAGCAGCTTGGAATCTAGCTTCCAAGAGACCCAGTACTTC. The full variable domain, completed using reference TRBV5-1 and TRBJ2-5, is KAGVTQTPRYLIKTRGQQVTLSCSPISGHRSVSWYQQTPGQGLQFLFEYFSETQRNKGNFPGRFSGRQFSNSRSEMNVSTLELGDSALYLCASSLESSFQETQYFGPGTRLLVL.

CDR3 bases: TGTGCCAGCAGCTTATCCTCCGGACTCCTAAAGGGAGAGACCCAGTACTTC. Amino acid sequence: CASSLSSGLLKGETQYF. The chain recombines TRBV7-2 with TRBJ2-5, with TRBD2 as a possible D gene (5 bases). The V gene lost 2 bases and the J gene lost 4 bases, with 20 bases spanning the gap. The CDR3 is 17 amino acids. The germline CDR1 and CDR2 sequences are SGHTA and FQGNSA.

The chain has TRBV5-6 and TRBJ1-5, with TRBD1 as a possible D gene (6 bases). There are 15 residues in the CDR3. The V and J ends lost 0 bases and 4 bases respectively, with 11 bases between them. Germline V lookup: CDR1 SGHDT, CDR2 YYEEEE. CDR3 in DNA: TGTGCCAGCAGCTTGGCAGGGGTGGTTAATCAGCCCCAGCATTTT. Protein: CASSLAGVVNQPQHF.

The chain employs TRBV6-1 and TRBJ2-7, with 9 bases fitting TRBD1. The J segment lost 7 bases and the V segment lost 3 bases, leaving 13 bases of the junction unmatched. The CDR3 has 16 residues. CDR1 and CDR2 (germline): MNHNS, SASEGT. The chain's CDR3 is CASSENRGHSLGEQYF. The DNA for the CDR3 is TGTGCCAGCAGTGAGAACAGGGGGCATAGTCTGGGGGAGCAGTACTTC.

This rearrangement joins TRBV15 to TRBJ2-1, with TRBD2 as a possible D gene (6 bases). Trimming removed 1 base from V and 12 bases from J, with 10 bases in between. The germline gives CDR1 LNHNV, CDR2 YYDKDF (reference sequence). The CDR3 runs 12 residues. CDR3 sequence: CATSRARGPQFF. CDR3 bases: TGTGCCACCAGCAGAGCGCGGGGACCGCAGTTCTTC.

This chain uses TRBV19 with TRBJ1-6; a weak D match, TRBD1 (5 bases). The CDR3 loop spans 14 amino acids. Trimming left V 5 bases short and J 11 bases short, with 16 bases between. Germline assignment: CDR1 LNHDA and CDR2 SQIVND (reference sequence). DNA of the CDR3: TGTGCCAGTAGTCTCCCGCGCAGGGAGGCACCCCTCCACTTT. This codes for CASSLPRREAPLHF.

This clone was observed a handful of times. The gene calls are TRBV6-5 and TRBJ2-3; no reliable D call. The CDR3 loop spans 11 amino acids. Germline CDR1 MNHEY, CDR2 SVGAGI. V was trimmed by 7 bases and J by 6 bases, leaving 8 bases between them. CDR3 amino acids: CASKRSDTQYF. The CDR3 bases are TGTGCCAGCAAAAGGAGCGATACGCAGTATTTT.

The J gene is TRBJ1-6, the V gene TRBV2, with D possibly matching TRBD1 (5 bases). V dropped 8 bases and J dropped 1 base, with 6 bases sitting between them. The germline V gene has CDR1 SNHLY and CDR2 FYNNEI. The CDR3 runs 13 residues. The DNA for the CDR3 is TGTGCCAGCCGACAGTCCTATAATTCACCCCTCCACTTT. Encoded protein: CASRQSYNSPLHF.

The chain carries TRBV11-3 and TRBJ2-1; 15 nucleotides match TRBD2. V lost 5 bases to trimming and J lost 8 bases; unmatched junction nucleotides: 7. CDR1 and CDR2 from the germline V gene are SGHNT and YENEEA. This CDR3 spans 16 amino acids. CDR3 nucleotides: TGTGCCAGCAGCCGTGGGACTAGCGGGGGGAAAGATGAGCAGTTCTTC. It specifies CASSRGTSGGKDEQFF. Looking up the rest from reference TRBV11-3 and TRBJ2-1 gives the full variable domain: EAGVVQSPRYKIIEKKQPVAFWCNPISGHNTLYWYLQNLGQGPELLIRYENEEAVDDSQLPKDRFSAERLKGVDSTLKIQPAELGDSAVYLCASSRGTSGGKDEQFFGPGTRLTVL.

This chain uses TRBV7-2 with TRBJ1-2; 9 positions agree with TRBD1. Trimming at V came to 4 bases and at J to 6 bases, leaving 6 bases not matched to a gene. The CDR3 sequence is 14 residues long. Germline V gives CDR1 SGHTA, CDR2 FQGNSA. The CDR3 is CASSYSGQGDGYTF. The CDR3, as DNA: TGTGCCAGCAGCTACTCGGGACAGGGAGATGGCTACACCTTC.

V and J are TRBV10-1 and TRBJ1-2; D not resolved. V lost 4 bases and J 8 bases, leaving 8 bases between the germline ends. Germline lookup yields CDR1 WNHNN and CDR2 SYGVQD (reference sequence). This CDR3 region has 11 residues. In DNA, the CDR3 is TGCGCCAGCAGTGGGAGGCTCGGCTACACCTTC. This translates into CASSGRLGYTF.

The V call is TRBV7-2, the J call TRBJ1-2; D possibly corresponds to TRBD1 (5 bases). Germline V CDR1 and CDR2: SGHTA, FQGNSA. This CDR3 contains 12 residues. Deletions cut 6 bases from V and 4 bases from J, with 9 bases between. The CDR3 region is CASRQTGYGYTF. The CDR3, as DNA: TGTGCCAGCAGGCAAACAGGCTATGGCTACACCTTC.

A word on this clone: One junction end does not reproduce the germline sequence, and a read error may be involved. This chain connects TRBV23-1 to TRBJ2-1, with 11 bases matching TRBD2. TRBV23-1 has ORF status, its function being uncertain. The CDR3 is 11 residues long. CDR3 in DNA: TGCGCCAGCAGTCATTCGGGACTAGCGGTCTTC. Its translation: CASSHSGLAVF.

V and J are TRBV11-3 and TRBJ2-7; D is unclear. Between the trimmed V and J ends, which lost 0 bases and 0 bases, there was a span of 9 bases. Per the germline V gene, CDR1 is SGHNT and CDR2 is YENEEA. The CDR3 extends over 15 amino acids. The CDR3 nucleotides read TGTGCCAGCAGCTTAGATCCCACACGCTCCTACGAGCAGTACTTC. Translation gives CASSLDPTRSYEQYF.

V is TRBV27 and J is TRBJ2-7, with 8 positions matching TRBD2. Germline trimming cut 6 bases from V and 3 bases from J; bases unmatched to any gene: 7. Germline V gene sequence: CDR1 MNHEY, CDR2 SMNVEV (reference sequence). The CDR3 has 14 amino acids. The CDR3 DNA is TGTGCCAGCAGGTCACTAGCGGAAGACTACGAGCAGTACTTC. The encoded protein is CASRSLAEDYEQYF.

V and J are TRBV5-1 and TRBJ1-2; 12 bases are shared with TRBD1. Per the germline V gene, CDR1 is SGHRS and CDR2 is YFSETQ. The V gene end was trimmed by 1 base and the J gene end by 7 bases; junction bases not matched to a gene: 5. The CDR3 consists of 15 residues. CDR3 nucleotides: TGCGCCAGCAGCTTGTTGGGACAGGGGGCAGGTGGCTACACCTTC. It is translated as CASSLLGQGAGGYTF. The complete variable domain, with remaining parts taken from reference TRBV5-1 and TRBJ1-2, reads KAGVTQTPRYLIKTRGQQVTLSCSPISGHRSVSWYQQTPGQGLQFLFEYFSETQRNKGNFPGRFSGRQFSNSRSEMNVSTLELGDSALYLCASSLLGQGAGGYTFGSGTRLTVV.

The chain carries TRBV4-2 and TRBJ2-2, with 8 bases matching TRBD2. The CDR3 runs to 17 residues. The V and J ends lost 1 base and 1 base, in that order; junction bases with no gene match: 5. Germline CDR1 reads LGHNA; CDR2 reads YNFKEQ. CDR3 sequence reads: CASSQGPGLVNTGELFF. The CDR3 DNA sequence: TGTGCCAGCAGCCAAGGACCGGGACTAGTGAACACCGGGGAGCTGTTTTTT.

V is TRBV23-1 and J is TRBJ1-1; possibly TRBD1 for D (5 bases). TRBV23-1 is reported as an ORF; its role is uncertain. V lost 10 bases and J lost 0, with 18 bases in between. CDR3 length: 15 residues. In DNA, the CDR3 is TGCGCCACGGGTCAAGGAACGGGGGTGAACACTGAAGCTTTCTTT. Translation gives CATGQGTGVNTEAFF.

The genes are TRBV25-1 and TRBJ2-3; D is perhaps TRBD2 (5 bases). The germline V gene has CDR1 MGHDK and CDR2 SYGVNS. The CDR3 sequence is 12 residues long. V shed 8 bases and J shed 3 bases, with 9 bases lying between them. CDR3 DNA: TGTGCCAGCGGCGGGTGGACAGATACGCAGTATTTT. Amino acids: CASGGWTDTQYF.